The 10 T cell receptor beta chains given below trace back to one sample, sequenced in a study of shared clonotypes between healthy human individuals. Sequenced by immunoSEQ multiplex PCR; TCRdb stores in-frame clones only, minus some. The top ten hold under 2% of the sample, which has about 770,000 clones, 55% to 80% seen once. Sequencing used memory CD4+ T cells sorted from blood. As to subset: CD45RA-negative fraction. The receptors derive from a woman in her twenties or thirties in good health.

J is TRBJ2-2 and V is TRBV30; tentatively, D is TRBD2 (5 bases). CDR1 and CDR2 (germline): GTSNPN, SVGIG (reference sequence). V was shortened by 4 bases and J by 1 base, with 13 bases between the two germline ends. CDR3 length: 15 amino acids. CDR3 loop: CAWNRPDLNTGELFF. CDR3 bases: TGTGCCTGGAACCGCCCGGACTTGAACACCGGGGAGCTGTTTTTT.

This sequence joins TRBV28 and TRBJ1-5; D gene uncertain. Germline V CDR1 and CDR2: MDHEN, SYDVKM. Between the trimmed V and J ends, which lost 5 bases and 1 base, there was a span of 15 bases. This CDR3 region has 16 residues. For the CDR3, the DNA is TGTGCCAGCAGTCCCCTCAGCCTTAGGAGCAATCAGCCCCAGCATTTT. Its translation: CASSPLSLRSNQPQHF.

This chain uses TRBV28 with TRBJ1-1; 7 bases align to TRBD1. V shed 7 bases and J 1 base; nucleotides not matched to a gene: 6. CDR1 MDHEN and CDR2 SYDVKM come from the germline V gene. This CDR3 has 14 residues. CDR3 in amino acids: CASTWGDRNTEAFF. Here the CDR3 DNA reads TGTGCCAGCACCTGGGGGGACAGGAACACTGAAGCTTTCTTT.

The chain uses TRBV6-5 and TRBJ2-5; D unresolved. Trimming took 2 bases from V and 5 from J, leaving 9 bases between them. CDR1 MNHEY and CDR2 SVGAGI come from the germline V gene. This CDR3 region has 13 residues. Here the CDR3 reads CASSYHRSETQYF. The CDR3 DNA follows: TGTGCCAGCAGTTACCACCGGAGCGAGACCCAGTACTTC.

The gene calls are TRBV2 and TRBJ2-3; a weak D match, TRBD1 (7 bases). CDR3 length: 15 amino acids. V dropped 8 bases and J dropped 5 bases, with 20 bases sitting between them. The V gene's germline CDR1 is SNHLY and CDR2 FYNNEI. In DNA form, the CDR3 reads TGTGCCAGCGGGGGGTCAAGGGGGCCGAAAGATACGCAGTATTTT. It yields the protein CASGGSRGPKDTQYF.

This chain uses TRBV5-1 with TRBJ2-7; 12 bases agree with TRBD2. There are 16 residues in the CDR3. The J segment lost 0 bases and the V segment lost 4 bases, leaving 5 bases of the junction unmatched. Germline V gene lookup returns CDR1 SGHRS and CDR2 YFSETQ. CDR3 region: CASSQGLAGSSYEQYF. CDR3 nucleotide sequence: TGCGCCAGCAGCCAGGGACTAGCGGGCAGCTCCTACGAGCAGTACTTC.

This chain uses TRBV5-1 with TRBJ2-1, with a possible D match to TRBD1 (6 bases). CDR1 and CDR2 (germline): SGHRS, YFSETQ. Trimming shortened V by 4 bases and J by 5 bases, and 19 bases separated the two germline ends. This CDR3 spans 16 amino acids. Here the CDR3 reads CASSRTTGSTHNEQFF. Written as DNA, the CDR3 is TGCGCCAGCAGCAGAACAACAGGGTCAACACACAATGAGCAGTTCTTC.

The chain joins TRBV28 to TRBJ1-1; perhaps TRBD1 as D (5 bases). V lost 5 bases and J 1 base, leaving 17 bases between the germline ends. Germline assignment: CDR1 MDHEN and CDR2 SYDVKM. There are 16 residues in the CDR3. The CDR3 region has the DNA TGTGCCAGCAGTAGTCTCCGGGACCGGAAGAACACTGAAGCTTTCTTT. It yields the protein CASSSLRDRKNTEAFF.

The table lists this clone with a count of one. This chain joins TRBV5-6 and TRBJ2-7, with D perhaps TRBD2 (5 bases). Looked up from germline, CDR1 is SGHDT and CDR2 is YYEEEE. The CDR3 runs to 14 residues. Trimming stripped 7 bases from V and 0 bases from J, with 14 bases between. CDR3 protein: CASGRRRSSYEQYF. In nucleotides, the CDR3 is TGTGCCAGCGGGCGACGGAGGAGCTCCTACGAGCAGTACTTC.

The genes are TRBV5-1 and TRBJ2-1; 9 positions agree with TRBD1. The ends lost 4 bases at V and 9 bases at J; junction bases unmatched: 11. Germline V gene lookup returns CDR1 SGHRS and CDR2 YFSETQ. This CDR3 spans 15 amino acids. The CDR3 sequence: CASSAGQGKVGEQFF. For the CDR3, the DNA is TGCGCCAGCAGCGCCGGACAGGGGAAGGTCGGTGAGCAGTTCTTC.